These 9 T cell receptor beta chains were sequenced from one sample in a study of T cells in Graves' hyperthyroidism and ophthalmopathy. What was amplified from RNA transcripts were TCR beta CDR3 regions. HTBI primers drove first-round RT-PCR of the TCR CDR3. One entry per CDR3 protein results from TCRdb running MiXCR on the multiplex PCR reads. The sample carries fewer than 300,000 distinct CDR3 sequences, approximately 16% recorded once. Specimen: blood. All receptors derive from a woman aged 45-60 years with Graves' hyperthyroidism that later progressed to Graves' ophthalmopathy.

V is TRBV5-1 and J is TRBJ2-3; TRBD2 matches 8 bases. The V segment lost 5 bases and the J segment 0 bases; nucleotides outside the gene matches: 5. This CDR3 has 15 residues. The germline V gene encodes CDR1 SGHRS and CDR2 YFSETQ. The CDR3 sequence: CASRGTSGSTDTQYF. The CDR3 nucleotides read TGCGCCAGCAGAGGTACTAGCGGAAGCACAGATACGCAGTATTTT.

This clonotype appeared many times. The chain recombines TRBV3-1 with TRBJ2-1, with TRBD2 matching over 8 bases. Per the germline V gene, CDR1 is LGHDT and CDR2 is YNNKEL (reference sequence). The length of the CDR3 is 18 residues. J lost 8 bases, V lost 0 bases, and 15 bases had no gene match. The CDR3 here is CASSQDRATSGHRDEQFF. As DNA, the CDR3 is TGTGCCAGCAGCCAAGATAGGGCTACTAGCGGACACCGGGATGAGCAGTTCTTC.

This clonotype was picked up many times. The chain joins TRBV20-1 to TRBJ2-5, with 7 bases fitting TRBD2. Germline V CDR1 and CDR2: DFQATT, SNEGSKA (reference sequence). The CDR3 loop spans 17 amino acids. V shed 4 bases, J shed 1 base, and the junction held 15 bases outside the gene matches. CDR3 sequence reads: CSANPSGLPGSQETQYF. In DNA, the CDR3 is TGCAGTGCTAACCCTAGCGGCCTGCCGGGCAGCCAAGAGACCCAGTACTTC.

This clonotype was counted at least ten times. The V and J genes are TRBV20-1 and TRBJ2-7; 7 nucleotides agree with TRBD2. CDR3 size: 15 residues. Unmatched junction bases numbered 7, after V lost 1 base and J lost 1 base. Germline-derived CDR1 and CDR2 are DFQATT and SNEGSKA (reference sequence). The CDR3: CSARATLGGSYEQYF. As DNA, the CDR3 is TGCAGTGCTAGAGCGACACTCGGGGGGTCCTACGAGCAGTACTTC.

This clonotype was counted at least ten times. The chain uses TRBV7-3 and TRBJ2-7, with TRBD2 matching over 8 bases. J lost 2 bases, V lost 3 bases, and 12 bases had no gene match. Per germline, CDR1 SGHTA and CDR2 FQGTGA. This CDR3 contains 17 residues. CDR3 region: CASSFPPPAGATYEQYF. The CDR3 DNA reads TGTGCCAGCAGCTTTCCCCCCCCAGCGGGAGCGACCTACGAGCAGTACTTC.

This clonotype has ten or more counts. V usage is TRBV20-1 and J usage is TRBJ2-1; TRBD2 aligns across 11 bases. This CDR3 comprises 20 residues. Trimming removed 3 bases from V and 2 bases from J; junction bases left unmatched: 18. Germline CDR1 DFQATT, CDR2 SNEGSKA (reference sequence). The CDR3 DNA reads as TGCAGTGCTAGTTCGTGGGGATCCGGGACTAGCGGAGACGCCTACAATGAGCAGTTCTTC. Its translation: CSASSWGSGTSGDAYNEQFF.

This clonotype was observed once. CDR3 sequence (DNA): TGTGCCAGCAGCGCATATCGGGACAGCTACGAGCAGTTCTTC. Its protein is CASSAYRDSYEQFF. V usage is TRBV25-1 and J usage is TRBJ2-7; 7 bases align to TRBD1. Near its end, the DNA agrees better with TRBJ2-1, so the J call may be wrong. Germline lookup yields CDR1 MGHDK and CDR2 SYGVNS. The length of the CDR3 is 14 residues.

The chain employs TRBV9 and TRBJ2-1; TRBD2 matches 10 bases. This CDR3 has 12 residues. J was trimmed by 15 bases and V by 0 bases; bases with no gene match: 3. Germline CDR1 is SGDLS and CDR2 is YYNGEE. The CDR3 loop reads CASSVVSGRRFF. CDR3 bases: TGTGCCAGCAGCGTAGTTAGCGGGAGGCGGTTCTTC.

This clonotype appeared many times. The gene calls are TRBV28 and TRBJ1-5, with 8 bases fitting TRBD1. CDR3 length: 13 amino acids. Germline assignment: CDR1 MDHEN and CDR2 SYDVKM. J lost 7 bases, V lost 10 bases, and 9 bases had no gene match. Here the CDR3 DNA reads TGTGCCACCAAGACAGGGGTTGGACAGCCCCAGCATTTT. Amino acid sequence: CATKTGVGQPQHF.